This TCR beta chain was retrieved from a study of Ad26.COV2.S vaccination and SARS-CoV-2 variants. Study in general: The donor belonged to the COV1001 Ad26.COV2.S trial arm.

Trimming shortened V by 5 bases and J by 8 bases, and 13 bases separated the two germline ends. CDR1 and CDR2 (germline): SGHTA, FQGTGA. The length of the CDR3 is 12 residues. Study-level findings and limits: Spike-specific responses of CD8+ and CD4+ T cells were reported to display substantial breadth after vaccination. Researchers cautioned that TCR breadth and depth analyses may have underestimated total T cell responses.

Assay: immunoSEQ multiplex PCR; the TCRdb copy retains only in-frame clones and omits some. The table lists 380,000 or so clones, under 90% of them singletons. Treatment of the sample: 19 received Ad26.COV2.S at low or high dose, single or two shots; several received placebo; per-sample allocation not given. Samples were taken on day 63 after the first vaccine or placebo injection. An 18-55-year-old adult in Boston served as donor. To note about this clone: Its specificity is not known.

The sample consisted of peripheral blood, taken in a trial of Ad26.COV2.S vaccine versus placebo. The V gene is TRBV7-3, the J gene TRBJ2-7; possibly TRBD1 or TRBD2 for D (6 bases each). This clonotype originated in a person aged 18-65 years who received the Ad26.COV2.S COVID-19 vaccine or a placebo. CDR3 nucleotides: TGTGCCAGCAGCCCGTCCGGGGGCCAGCAGTACTTC. Translating gives CASSPSGGQQYF.